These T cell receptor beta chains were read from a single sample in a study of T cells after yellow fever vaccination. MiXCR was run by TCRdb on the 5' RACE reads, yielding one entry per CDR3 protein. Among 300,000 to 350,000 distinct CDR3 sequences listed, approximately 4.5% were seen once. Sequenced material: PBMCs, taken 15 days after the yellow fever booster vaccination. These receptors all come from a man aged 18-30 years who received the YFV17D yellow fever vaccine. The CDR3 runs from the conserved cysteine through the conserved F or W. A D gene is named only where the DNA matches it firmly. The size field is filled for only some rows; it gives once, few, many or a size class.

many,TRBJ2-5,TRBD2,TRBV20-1,CSARGLSLAGIQETQYF,TGCAGTGCTAGAGGACTCTCACTAGCGGGGATACAAGAGACCCAGTACTTC
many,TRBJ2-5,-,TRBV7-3,CASSSYLGKTQYF,TGTGCCAGCAGCTCCTATCTAGGAAAGACCCAGTACTTC
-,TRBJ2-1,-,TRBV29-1,CSVVQGDEQFF,TGCAGCGTTGTCCAGGGCGATGAGCAGTTCTTC
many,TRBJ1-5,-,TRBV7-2,CASSSDGNQPQHF,TGCGCCAGCAGTTCGGACGGGAATCAGCCCCAGCATTTT
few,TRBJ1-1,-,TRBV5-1,CASSLWGDGEAFF,TGCGCCAGCAGCTTATGGGGGGACGGAGAAGCTTTCTTT
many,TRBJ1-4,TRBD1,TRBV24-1,CATTGLPTTNEKLFF,TGTGCCACGACAGGGCTCCCGACAACTAATGAAAAACTGTTTTTT
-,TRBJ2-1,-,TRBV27,CASSRIAGGLGRNEQFF,TGTGCCAGCAGTCGGATCGCAGGGGGGTTAGGGAGGAATGAGCAGTTCTTC
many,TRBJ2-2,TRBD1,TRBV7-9,CASNRGLNTGELFF,TGTGCCAGCAACAGGGGGCTGAACACCGGGGAGCTGTTTTTT
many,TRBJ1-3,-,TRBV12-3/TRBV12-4,CASSFGGTIYF,TGTGCCAGCAGTTTCGGGGGCACCATATATTTT
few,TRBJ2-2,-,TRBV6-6,CASSYMGRQEVGELFF,TGTGCCAGCAGTTATATGGGGAGACAGGAGGTCGGGGAGCTGTTTTTT
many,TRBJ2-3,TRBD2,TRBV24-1,CATSDPGGLSSTDTQYF,TGTGCCACCAGTGACCCGGGGGGACTATCTAGCACAGATACGCAGTATTTT
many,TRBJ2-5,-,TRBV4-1,CASSQWRQETQYF,TGCGCCAGCAGCCAATGGCGGCAAGAGACCCAGTACTTC
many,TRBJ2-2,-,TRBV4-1,CASSRGVAVNTGELFF,TGCGCCAGCAGCCGGGGGGTAGCGGTTAACACCGGGGAGCTGTTTTTT
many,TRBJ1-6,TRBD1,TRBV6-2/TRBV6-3,CASGLQGYSPLHF,TGTGCCAGCGGCCTACAGGGGTATTCACCCCTCCACTTT
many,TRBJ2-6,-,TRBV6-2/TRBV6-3,CASTGSASGANVLTF,TGTGCCAGCACCGGGAGTGCCTCTGGGGCCAACGTCCTGACTTTC
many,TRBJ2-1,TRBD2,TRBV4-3,CASSRGGAEGEQFF,TGCGCCAGCAGCCGCGGGGGGGCCGAAGGCGAGCAGTTCTTC
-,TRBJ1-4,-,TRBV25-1,CAYLGGEKLFF,TGTGCCTATTTAGGAGGAGAAAAACTGTTTTTT
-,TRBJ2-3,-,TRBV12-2,CASRLEVPSGGGTDTQYF,TGTGCAAGTCGCTTGGAAGTCCCCTCGGGGGGGGGCACAGATACGCAGTATTTT
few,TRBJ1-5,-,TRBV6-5,CASSYGQSNQPQHF,TGTGCCAGCAGTTACGGCCAGAGCAATCAGCCCCAGCATTTT
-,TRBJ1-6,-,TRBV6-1,CASSRTPFRDSPLHF,TGTGCCAGCAGTCGAACCCCCTTCAGGGATTCACCCCTCCACTTT
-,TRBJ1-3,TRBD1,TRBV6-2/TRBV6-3,CASSTAGTVSGNTIYF,TGTGCCAGCAGTACAGCCGGGACAGTCTCTGGAAACACCATATATTTT
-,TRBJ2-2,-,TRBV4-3,CASSQEWSTGELFF,TGCGCCAGCAGCCAAGAATGGTCGACCGGGGAGCTGTTTTTT
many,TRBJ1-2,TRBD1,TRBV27,CASAMGTGAGYTF,TGTGCCAGCGCAATGGGGACAGGGGCAGGCTACACCTTC
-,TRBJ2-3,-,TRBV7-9,CASRSTADTQYF,TGTGCCAGCAGGTCGACAGCAGATACGCAGTATTTT
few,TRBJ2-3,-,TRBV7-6,CASSPRPQGDTQYF,TGTGCCAGCAGCCCACGTCCCCAGGGAGATACGCAGTATTTT
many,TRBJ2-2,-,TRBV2,CASSAPGELFF,TGTGCCAGCAGTGCCCCCGGGGAGCTGTTTTTT
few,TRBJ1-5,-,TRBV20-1,CSAGGGMQPQHF,TGCAGTGCTGGGGGGGGTATGCAGCCCCAGCATTTT
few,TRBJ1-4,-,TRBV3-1,CASSQATGEIEKLFF,TGTGCCAGCAGCCAAGCTACCGGGGAAATTGAAAAACTGTTTTTT
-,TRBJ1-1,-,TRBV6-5,CASRLSRSTEAFF,TGTGCCAGCCGCCTGAGTCGAAGCACTGAAGCTTTCTTT
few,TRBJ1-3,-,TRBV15,CATSRDRGRGNTIYF,TGTGCCACCAGCAGAGACAGGGGAAGGGGAAACACCATATATTTT
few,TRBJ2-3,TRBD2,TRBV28,CATGRGLASTDTQYF,TGTGCCACCGGCCGAGGACTAGCTAGCACAGATACGCAGTATTTT
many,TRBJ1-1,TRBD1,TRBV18,CASSGTGWAEAFF,TGTGCCAGCTCGGGGACAGGTTGGGCTGAAGCTTTCTTT
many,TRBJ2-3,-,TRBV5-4,CASSLASNTQYF,TGTGCCAGCAGCTTGGCCAGCAACACGCAGTATTTT
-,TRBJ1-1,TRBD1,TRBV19,CATRGDRVTFEAFF,TGTGCCACTCGGGGGGACAGGGTCACTTTTGAAGCTTTCTTT
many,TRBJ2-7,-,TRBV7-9,CASSPGGMRTYEQYF,TGTGCCAGCAGCCCAGGTGGGATGAGGACCTACGAGCAGTACTTC
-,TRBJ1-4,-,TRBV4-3,CASSQEVRSWEKLFF,TGCGCCAGCAGCCAAGAGGTCCGGAGTTGGGAAAAACTGTTTTTT
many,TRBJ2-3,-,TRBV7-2,CASSLSPGAGTDTQYF,TGTGCCAGCAGCTTATCCCCGGGGGCGGGCACAGATACGCAGTATTTT
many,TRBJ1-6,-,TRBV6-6,CASSYSELDRSPLHF,TGTGCCAGCAGTTACTCGGAGTTAGATAGGTCACCCCTCCACTTT